This TCR beta chain was obtained from a study of T cells in localized non-small cell lung cancer (dated by TCRdb to about 2020). With regard to the full study: The study examined T cell repertoires in a few hundred patients with early-stage NSCLC and compared tumors with uninvolved tumor-adjacent lungs. All 240 or so NSCLC patients in the cohort were treatment-naive and had localized lung tumors that were resected. A mean age of approximately 66 years was recorded for the NSCLC patients, of whom some 130 were male and 90 to 110 were female.

At diagnosis, peripheral blood, uninvolved tumor-adjacent lung and tumor were collected and stored as a combination of fresh-frozen and FFPE material. Blood samples were analyzed as peripheral blood mononuclear cells for TCR repertoire profiling. With regard to this clone: Its antigen remains unidentified. Within one base of it there is no much larger clone, and no base qualities were kept.

The CDR3, from cysteine to phenylalanine, totals 17 residues. Only CDR3 DNA remains: 51 bases, in frame from the first base. Cut back by 4 bases and 1 base, the V and J ends lie 19 bases apart. CDR1 and CDR2, per the germline V gene, are SGHVS and FQNEAQ. The paper's findings and limits, for the study overall: A median of approximately 55 of the top 100 tumor clones were detected in paired uninvolved adjacent lung, and 25 to 35 of these tumor clones were also found among the top 100 clones of the paired uninvolved adjacent lung. Since the design was exploratory, TCR variables were selected using unadjusted p-values with no false-discovery rate correction. Higher blood T cell density associated with longer overall survival, while higher adjacent-lung clonality associated with shorter survival. The highest T cell clonality was observed in uninvolved tumor-adjacent lung, where clonality exceeded that of tumor, suggesting that antigenic responses were more focused in uninvolved tumor-adjacent lung. Because multi-region sequencing of the tumors was not done, intratumor heterogeneity could not be ruled out.

TCR beta CDR3 regions were sequenced from DNA using the immunoSEQ Assay. Under the source paper's analysis protocol: To compute T cell density, TCR beta template counts were normalized to usable DNA, which was estimated by amplifying housekeeping genes. Richness was estimated using the preseqR package, with extrapolation to 400,000 templates for PBMC samples and to 120,000 templates for tissue samples. Clonality was defined by subtracting Pielou's evenness from one. Tissue-enriched TCRs were identified by differential abundance testing using productive amino-acid clonotypes, minimum total count 5 and alpha 0.1. The Jaccard Index and the Morisita Overlap Index were used to measure how much the repertoires overlapped between compartments. TCR beta CDR3s were clustered by GLIPH together with public tetramer-defined viral CDR3s, and at least three viral sequences plus V-gene enrichment were required for viral motifs. TCRdb took this table from immuneACCESS and kept in-frame rearrangements with V and J called. Such tables lack part of the clones; where checked against another copy, unresolved V genes explain under half of the gap, and the rest is unexplained. V, J and clone size are taken as reported in that table, and D and trimming were inferred from the DNA itself. For this sample the table gives roughly 50,000 clones, of which approximately 82% were detected only once. The top ten constitute about 20% of the sample.

Recombination linked TRBV7-8 to TRBJ1-1, with TRBD1 perhaps the D gene, on 5 matching bases. Here the sequenced sample was peripheral blood, taken before any cancer treatment. This TCR came from a female donor over 55 with stage II squamous cell lung carcinoma. The nucleotide sequence reads as follows: TGTGCCAGCAGCTCTCGGACCCTTTTAGACAGGAACACTGAAGCTTTCTTT. Translation gives CASSSRTLLDRNTEAFF.